The 9 T cell receptor beta chains below come from one sample, sequenced in a study of blood T cell repertoires in COVID-19. Method: immunoSEQ multiplex PCR; TCRdb's copy keeps in-frame clones and lacks some. Of 150,000 to 200,000 clones in the sample, 84% were seen once. Material for sequencing was peripheral blood. The source of these receptors is a human donor with acute or convalescent COVID-19. The donor label of this sample is uncertain.

This clone was picked up one time. This chain uses TRBV30 with TRBJ1-5, with D tentatively TRBD1 (6 bases). The CDR3 consists of 13 residues. CDR1 is GTSNPN and CDR2 is SVGIG in the germline V gene (reference sequence). The V and J ends lost 0 bases and 8 bases respectively, with 11 bases between them. The CDR3 reads CAWSVKGGEPQHF. As DNA, the CDR3 is TGTGCCTGGAGTGTAAAAGGGGGTGAGCCCCAGCATTTT.

The chain combines TRBV2 with TRBJ2-5; 9 nucleotides agree with TRBD2. The CDR3 runs to 15 residues. Germline loops: CDR1 SNHLY, CDR2 FYNNEI. After removal of 3 bases from V and 4 bases from J, the junction contained 6 bases not matched to a gene. In DNA form, the CDR3 reads TGTGCCAGCAGTGACGGGGCGGGAGGGGGAGAGACCCAGTACTTC. This codes for CASSDGAGGGETQYF.

V is TRBV6-5 and J is TRBJ1-2; possible D gene TRBD1, 6 bases. The CDR3 covers 13 residues. Germline assignment: CDR1 MNHEY and CDR2 SVGAGI. With 6 bases removed from V and 2 bases from J, the gap between germline ends came to 10 bases. CDR3: CASRDDRNYGYTF. DNA for the CDR3: TGTGCCAGCAGGGACGACAGGAACTATGGCTACACCTTC.

This clone has only one observation. This chain joins TRBV7-8 and TRBJ2-1, with no clear D. Trimming stripped 5 bases from V and 8 bases from J, with 22 bases between. The germline gives CDR1 SGHVS, CDR2 FQNEAQ. The CDR3 covers 16 residues. The CDR3 nucleotides read TGTGCCAGCAGCCGCCGTGGGCAGCCCAAGTTCGATGAGCAGTTCTTC. Its protein is CASSRRGQPKFDEQFF.

This clone came up a few times. The chain recombines TRBV9 with TRBJ2-3, with 9 bases identical to TRBD1. CDR3 length equals 16 residues. Germline V gene data show CDR1 as SGDLS and CDR2 as YYNGEE. Trimming at V came to 0 bases and at J to 7 bases, leaving 9 bases not matched to a gene. The CDR3 sequence: CASSVDGQGRVNTQYF. The CDR3 DNA reads as TGTGCCAGCAGCGTAGACGGACAGGGGCGTGTAAATACGCAGTATTTT.

This rearrangement joins TRBV7-2 to TRBJ2-5; 8 bases fit TRBD2. V lost 5 bases to trimming and J lost 5 bases; unmatched junction nucleotides: 19. The V gene's germline CDR1 is SGHTA and CDR2 FQGNSA. CDR3 length equals 18 residues. The CDR3, as DNA: TGTGCCAGCAGCCCCCAGGACGCCTCTCGCGGGAGGTGGGAGACCCAGTACTTC. This codes for CASSPQDASRGRWETQYF.

The chain carries TRBV11-3 and TRBJ2-3, with D unclear. This CDR3 has 14 residues. Trimming stripped 3 bases from V and 5 bases from J, with 12 bases between. Germline loops: CDR1 SGHNT, CDR2 YENEEA. In DNA form, the CDR3 reads TGTGCCAGCAGCTTCTCCCCCTCTTTAGATACGCAGTATTTT. It yields the protein CASSFSPSLDTQYF.

The chain has TRBV2 and TRBJ2-7; unclear D gene. The CDR3 contains 13 residues. Germline-derived CDR1 and CDR2 are SNHLY and FYNNEI. Trimming stripped 5 bases from V and 1 base from J, with 9 bases between. CDR3 protein: CASSNGVSYEQYF. The CDR3 nucleotides are TGTGCCAGCAGTAATGGAGTTTCCTACGAGCAGTACTTC.

This clone came up a few times. The CDR3 loop reads CASSLASGLVARGELFF. DNA of the CDR3: TGTGCCAGCAGCTTAGCTTCAGGACTAGTGGCTCGGGGGGAGCTGTTTTTT. The chain combines TRBV7-9 with TRBJ2-2; the match to TRBD2 covers 7 bases. The CDR3 spans 17 residues. Germline CDR1 and CDR2: SEHNR and FQNEAQ (reference sequence). The V segment lost 0 bases and the J segment 8 bases; nucleotides outside the gene matches: 12.